What follows describes a single T cell receptor beta chain. Some clones are missing from TCRdb's copy, which holds only in-frame ones; the method was immunoSEQ multiplex PCR. The data hold roughly 62,000 clones, with around four fifths observed a single time. The data were taken from a study of blood T cell repertoires in COVID-19. Turning to the study itself: Material from acute and convalescent COVID-19 was sourced from the United States, Italy and Spain.

Germline CDR1 SEHNR, CDR2 FQNEAQ (reference sequence). This CDR3 contains 16 residues. Trimming at V came to 1 base and at J to 9 bases, leaving 10 bases not matched to a gene. The sequencing sample was made of peripheral blood. The chain carries TRBV7-9 and TRBJ2-1, with TRBD2 identical over 9 bases. The source of this sequence is a man in his 60s with acute or convalescent COVID-19. The CDR3 loop is CASSLDRASGIPEQFF. In DNA, the CDR3 is TGTGCCAGCAGCTTAGATAGGGCTAGCGGGATACCTGAGCAGTTCTTC.